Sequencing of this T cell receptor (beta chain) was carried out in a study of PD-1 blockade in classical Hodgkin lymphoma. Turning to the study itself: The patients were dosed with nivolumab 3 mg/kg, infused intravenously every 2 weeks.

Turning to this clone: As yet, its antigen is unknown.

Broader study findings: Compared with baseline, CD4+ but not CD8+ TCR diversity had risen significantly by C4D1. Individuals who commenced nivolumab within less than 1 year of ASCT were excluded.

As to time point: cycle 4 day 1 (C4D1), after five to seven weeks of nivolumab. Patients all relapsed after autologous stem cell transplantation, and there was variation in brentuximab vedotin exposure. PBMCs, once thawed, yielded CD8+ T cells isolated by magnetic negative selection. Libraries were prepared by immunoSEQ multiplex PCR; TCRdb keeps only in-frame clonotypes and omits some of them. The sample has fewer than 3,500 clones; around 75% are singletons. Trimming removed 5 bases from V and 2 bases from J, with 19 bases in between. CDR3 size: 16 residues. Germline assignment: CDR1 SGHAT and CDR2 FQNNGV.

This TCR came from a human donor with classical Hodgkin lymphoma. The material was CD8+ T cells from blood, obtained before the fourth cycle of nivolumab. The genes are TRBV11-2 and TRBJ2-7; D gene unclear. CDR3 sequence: CASSPSWRSGTYEQYF. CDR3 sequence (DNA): TGTGCCAGCAGCCCCAGTTGGCGATCTGGGACCTACGAGCAGTACTTC.